This T cell receptor beta chain appears in the sequencing data of a study of T cell responses to AZD1222 COVID-19 vaccine. TCRdb's copy holds only in-frame clones and misses some; the assay was immunoSEQ multiplex PCR. This sample has more than 150,000 clones; more than 85% occur once, and the top ten carry approximately 4.7%. As concerns this clone: Its antigen is as yet unknown.

V was pared by 3 bases and J by 2 bases, with 14 bases between. This CDR3 is 14 amino acids long. In germline, CDR1 is GTSNPN, CDR2 SVGIG (reference sequence). Overall study findings and caveats: Reports indicate that nearly half of spike-specific TCRs are directed at unmutated variant regions.

The chain uses TRBV30 and TRBJ2-7; possibly TRBD1 for D (6 bases). The sequence was collected from an adult in good health. The input for sequencing was peripheral blood, taken on day 0 of AZD1222 vaccination. CDR3 sequence reads: CAWREPGVPYEQYF. CDR3 nucleotide sequence: TGTGCCTGGAGGGAACCAGGGGTTCCCTACGAGCAGTACTTC.